These 24 T cell receptor beta chains came from one sample sequenced in a study of regulatory T cells in long-lasting Graves disease. Both iRepertoire HTBI primers and Arm-PCR of CDR3 regions were used to build the TCR beta libraries. A single record per CDR3 protein comes from TCRdb applying MiXCR to the multiplex PCR reads. Among about 300,000 distinct CDR3 sequences listed, 20% to 25% were seen once. Time point noted: persistent/refractory GD, antithyroid drugs over 5 years with positive TRAb. Construction of the TCR library relied on RNA isolated from PBMCs. The material sequenced was peripheral blood mononuclear cells (PBMCs), taken when the disease was refractory, from a patient treated with antithyroid drugs. These receptors originate from a female donor with Graves disease.

A few counts support this clonotype. The chain is built from TRBV7-2 and TRBJ2-2; TRBD1 matches at 12 bases. Unmatched junction bases numbered 13, after V lost 2 bases and J lost 6 bases. The CDR3 consists of 19 residues. CDR1 and CDR2 from the germline V gene are SGHTA and FQGNSA. The CDR3 region is CASSLRGYQGQGAAGELFF. DNA of the CDR3: TGTGCCAGCAGCTTACGTGGGTATCAGGGACAGGGGGCCGCCGGGGAGCTGTTTTTT.

This chain uses TRBV19 with TRBJ2-3, with TRBD2 matching over 9 bases. This CDR3 is 15 amino acids long. Germline assignment: CDR1 LNHDA and CDR2 SQIVND (reference sequence). The V segment lost 6 bases and the J segment 0 bases; nucleotides outside the gene matches: 4. Here the CDR3 reads CASREGLASTDTQYF. CDR3 nucleotides: TGTGCCAGTAGGGAGGGACTAGCAAGCACAGATACGCAGTATTTT.

The CDR3 DNA reads as TGTGCCAGCAGCGTGGCAGGGGTCGGGGAGCTGTTTTTT. Translating gives CASSVAGVGELFF. V and J are TRBV9 and TRBJ2-2; TRBD1 is a possible D gene (6 bases). The CDR3 is 13 residues long. CDR1 SGDLS and CDR2 YYNGEE come from the germline V gene. The V end lost 2 bases, the J end lost 7 bases, and 9 bases lay between the germline ends.

This clonotype was found a few times. The junction departs from germline at one end; a sequencing error may be responsible. The genes are TRBV28 and TRBJ1-2; the D gene is possibly TRBD1 (6 bases). Germline V lookup: CDR1 MDHEN, CDR2 SYDVKM. This CDR3 has 13 amino acids. CDR3 nucleotides: TGTACCAGCAGTTATGGGGGCATATCAGCCTACACCTTC. Its protein is CTSSYGGISAYTF.

This clonotype was picked up many times. This sequence joins TRBV29-1 and TRBJ1-2, with D possibly being TRBD1 (5 bases). Trimming removed 2 bases from V and 10 bases from J, with 14 bases in between. This CDR3 has 12 amino acids. Germline loops: CDR1 SQVTM, CDR2 ANQGSEA. CDR3 DNA sequence: TGCAGCGTTGAAATACAGGACATGGACTACACCTTC. Protein: CSVEIQDMDYTF.

The V call is TRBV6-5, the J call TRBJ1-1; no definite D call. V lost 1 base and J 5 bases, leaving 11 bases between the germline ends. Germline CDR1 MNHEY, CDR2 SVGAGI. The CDR3 totals 14 residues. The CDR3 coding sequence is TGTGCCAGCAGTTACTTAGGCCTAGAAACTGAAGCTTTCTTT. This sequence encodes CASSYLGLETEAFF.

The table lists this clonotype with many counts. The gene calls are TRBV2 and TRBJ2-7; maybe TRBD2 (5 bases). There are 16 residues in the CDR3. The V end was cut by 1 base, the J end by 3 bases, with 16 bases between. Germline V gene data show CDR1 as SNHLY and CDR2 as FYNNEI. CDR3 nucleotides: TGTGCCAGCAGTGAAGGTGTATCACTAGTAGGCTACGAGCAGTACTTC. Encoded protein: CASSEGVSLVGYEQYF.

This chain uses TRBV6-2 or TRBV6-3 with TRBJ2-3; TRBD2 is a possible D gene (6 bases). V was clipped by 2 bases and J by 2 bases, with 23 bases between them. Looked up from germline, CDR1 is MNHEY and CDR2 is SVGEGT. CDR3 size: 19 residues. The CDR3: CASSYPRRWRVRDTDTQYF. Written as DNA, the CDR3 is TGTGCCAGCAGTTACCCACGCCGCTGGAGGGTCAGGGACACAGATACGCAGTATTTT.

This clonotype was picked up a small number of times. The V gene is TRBV14, the J gene TRBJ2-2; D is perhaps TRBD1 or TRBD2 (5 bases each). This CDR3 contains 15 residues. With 4 bases removed from V and 3 bases from J, the gap between germline ends came to 12 bases. Germline V gene data show CDR1 as SGHDN and CDR2 as FVKESK. CDR3 loop: CASSRGFPYTGELFF. The CDR3 DNA reads as TGTGCCAGCAGCCGGGGGTTTCCCTACACCGGGGAGCTGTTTTTT.

The chain has TRBV24-1 and TRBJ1-2; D call uncertain. CDR3 length: 11 residues. V lost 3 bases, J lost 4 bases, and 2 bases lay in between. Germline CDR1 is KGHDR and CDR2 is SFDVKD. The CDR3 nucleotides read TGTGCCACCAGTGATGGCTATGGCTACACCTTC. As protein: CATSDGYGYTF.

The rearrangement links TRBV28 to TRBJ2-7; D is undetermined. This CDR3 region has 14 residues. V was clipped by 3 bases and J by 1 base, with 10 bases between them. Per germline, CDR1 MDHEN and CDR2 SYDVKM. The CDR3 loop reads CASSFLTQSYEQYF. The DNA of the CDR3 is TGTGCCAGCAGTTTTTTGACTCAGTCCTACGAGCAGTACTTC.

This clonotype was found many times. This rearrangement joins TRBV12-3 or TRBV12-4 to TRBJ1-5; D remains unclear. Trimming cost V 6 bases and J 0 bases, with 12 bases left between them. The CDR3 extends over 15 amino acids. The CDR3 protein is CASSYQMDSNQPQHF. Here the CDR3 DNA reads TGTGCCAGCAGCTACCAGATGGATAGCAATCAGCCCCAGCATTTT.

This chain connects TRBV6-1 to TRBJ2-6; maybe TRBD2 (5 bases). The CDR3 spans 16 residues. Germline V gene data show CDR1 as MNHNS and CDR2 as SASEGT. V was cut by 6 bases and J by 4 bases, with 16 bases left in between. CDR3 residues: CASRHTDSAGANVLTF. In nucleotides, the CDR3 is TGTGCCAGCAGACATACGGACTCGGCCGGGGCCAACGTCCTGACTTTC.

This clonotype was seen ten or more times. The rearrangement uses TRBV7-2 and TRBJ2-7, with 10 bases that match TRBD1. CDR1 and CDR2 (germline): SGHTA, FQGNSA. This CDR3 comprises 15 residues. Trimming removed 4 bases from V and 6 bases from J; junction bases left unmatched: 9. The CDR3 spells CASSWRTGGELEQYF. The CDR3 DNA sequence: TGTGCCAGCAGCTGGAGGACAGGGGGGGAACTCGAGCAGTACTTC. The variable domain in full, with the rest retrieved from reference TRBV7-2 and TRBJ2-7, is GAGVSQSPSNKVTEKGKDVELRCDPISGHTALYWYRQSLGQGLEFLIYFQGNSAPDKSGLPSDRFSAERTGGSVSTLTIQRTQQEDSAVYLCASSWRTGGELEQYFGPGTRLTVT.

This clonotype showed up just a few times. The chain has TRBV7-8 and TRBJ2-7; possible D gene TRBD1, 5 bases. CDR3 length: 14 residues. Germline CDR1 SGHVS, CDR2 FQNEAQ. V was shortened by 5 bases and J by 2 bases, with 13 bases between the two germline ends. CDR3 sequence: CASSPYQGTYEQYF. CDR3 in DNA: TGTGCCAGCAGCCCTTACCAGGGAACCTACGAGCAGTACTTC.

The chain combines TRBV4-2 with TRBJ2-5; 7 bases agree with TRBD2. Germline-derived CDR1 and CDR2 are LGHNA and YNFKEQ. Trimming took 0 bases from V and 7 from J; bases not matched to a gene: 8. The CDR3 contains 15 residues. In DNA form, the CDR3 reads TGTGCCAGCAGCCAAGACCTAGCGGTCAAAGGGACCCAGTACTTC. It codes for CASSQDLAVKGTQYF.

This clonotype occurred a few times. The chain employs TRBV28 and TRBJ2-1, with 8 bases fitting TRBD2. The V and J ends lost 10 bases and 10 bases, in that order; junction bases with no gene match: 9. The CDR3 totals 12 residues. From germline, CDR1 is MDHEN and CDR2 SYDVKM. In DNA, the CDR3 is TGTGCCACCCAAGCGGGAGCGGGCGAGCAGTTCTTC. It yields the protein CATQAGAGEQFF.

This rearrangement joins TRBV5-1 to TRBJ1-3; a weak D match, TRBD1 (6 bases). Per the germline V gene, CDR1 is SGHRS and CDR2 is YFSETQ. V lost 4 bases and J 3 bases, leaving 14 bases between the germline ends. The length of the CDR3 is 15 residues. This CDR3 is CASSEQGGLGNTIYF. CDR3 in DNA: TGCGCCAGCAGCGAACAGGGAGGGCTTGGAAACACCATATATTTT. Supplemented by reference TRBV5-1 and TRBJ1-3, the full variable domain reads KAGVTQTPRYLIKTRGQQVTLSCSPISGHRSVSWYQQTPGQGLQFLFEYFSETQRNKGNFPGRFSGRQFSNSRSEMNVSTLELGDSALYLCASSEQGGLGNTIYFGEGSWLTVV.

This clonotype was recorded a few times. The rearrangement uses TRBV15 and TRBJ1-1, with a possible D match to TRBD1 (6 bases). Trimming removed 1 base at V and 6 bases at J, with 9 bases between. Per the germline V gene, CDR1 is LNHNV and CDR2 is YYDKDF (reference sequence). The CDR3 loop spans 13 amino acids. DNA of the CDR3: TGTGCCACCAGCAGAGCCACAGGGTCTGAAGCTTTCTTT. Its translation is CATSRATGSEAFF.

Ten or more counts support this clonotype. V is TRBV28 and J is TRBJ2-7, with 8 bases matching TRBD2. Germline CDR1 MDHEN, CDR2 SYDVKM. The CDR3 is 12 amino acids. V was pared by 11 bases and J by 6 bases, with 9 bases of the junction left unmatched. The CDR3 region is CASLADSGEQYF. The CDR3 DNA is TGTGCCTCACTAGCGGATTCCGGCGAGCAGTACTTC. Looking up the rest from reference TRBV28 and TRBJ2-7 gives the full variable domain: DVKVTQSSRYLVKRTGEKVFLECVQDMDHENMFWYRQDPGLGLRLIYFSYDVKMKEKGDIPEGYSVSREKKERFSLILESASTNQTSMYLCASLADSGEQYFGPGTRLTVT.

This clonotype was observed a single time. The rearrangement uses TRBV9 and TRBJ2-7, with D perhaps TRBD1 (6 bases). The germline V and J ends were trimmed by 0 bases and 5 bases, with 15 bases remaining between them. There are 15 residues in the CDR3. The germline CDR1 and CDR2 sequences are SGDLS and YYNGEE. The CDR3 DNA is TGTGCCAGCAGCGTAGGGACAGACCTCCGGGACGAGCAGTACTTC. It translates to CASSVGTDLRDEQYF. Variable domain in full (rest from reference TRBV9 and TRBJ2-7): DSGVTQTPKHLITATGQRVTLRCSPRSGDLSVYWYQQSLDQGLQFLIQYYNGEERAKGNILERFSAQQFPDLHSELNLSSLELGDSALYFCASSVGTDLRDEQYFGPGTRLTVT.

This rearrangement joins TRBV28 to TRBJ2-4; D is undetermined. Germline-derived CDR1 and CDR2 are MDHEN and SYDVKM. This CDR3 is built from 14 residues. Trimming stripped 6 bases from V and 13 bases from J, with 22 bases between. The CDR3 sequence: CASRRRSTSNEQYF. CDR3 nucleotides: TGTGCCAGCAGAAGAAGGTCCACCAGCAATGAGCAGTACTTC.

This clonotype has ten or more counts. V is TRBV2 and J is TRBJ2-2, with D hard to call. Trimming took 8 bases from V and 6 from J, leaving 7 bases between them. Germline loops: CDR1 SNHLY, CDR2 FYNNEI. The CDR3 is 11 amino acids. The CDR3 reads CASEHPGELFF. CDR3 DNA sequence: TGTGCCAGCGAACACCCCGGGGAGCTGTTTTTT.

V gene TRBV6-2 or TRBV6-3 combines with J gene TRBJ2-5, with 11 bases lining up with TRBD2. Trimming cost V 5 bases and J 4 bases; bases outside gene matches: 6. From germline, CDR1 is MNHEY and CDR2 SVGEGT. CDR3 length: 15 residues. The CDR3 here is CASSDSGRVGETQYF. The DNA of the CDR3 is TGTGCCAGCAGTGATAGCGGGAGGGTTGGAGAGACCCAGTACTTC.